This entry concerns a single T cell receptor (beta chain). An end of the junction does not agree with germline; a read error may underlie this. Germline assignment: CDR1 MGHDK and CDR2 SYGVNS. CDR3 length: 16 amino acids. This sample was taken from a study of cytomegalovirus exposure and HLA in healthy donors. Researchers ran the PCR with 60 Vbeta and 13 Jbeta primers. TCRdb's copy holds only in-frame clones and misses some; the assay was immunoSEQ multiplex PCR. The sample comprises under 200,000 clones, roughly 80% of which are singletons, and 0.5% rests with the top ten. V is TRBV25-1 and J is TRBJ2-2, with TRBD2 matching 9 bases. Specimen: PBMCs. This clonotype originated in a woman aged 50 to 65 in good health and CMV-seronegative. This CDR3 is CVSSEVGGRAPGELFF. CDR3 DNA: TGTGTCAGCAGTGAGGTGGGCGGGAGGGCCCCCGGGGAGCTGTTTTTT. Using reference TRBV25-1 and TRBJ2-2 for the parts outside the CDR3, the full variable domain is EADIYQTPRYLVIGTGKKITLECSQTMGHDKMYWYQQDPGMELHLIHYSYGVNSTEKGDLSSESTVSRIRTEHFPLTLESARPSHTSQYLCVSSEVGGRAPGELFFGEGSRLTVL.